These 13 T cell receptor beta chains came from one sample sequenced in a study of cytomegalovirus exposure and HLA in healthy donors. 60 Vbeta and 13 Jbeta primers were used in PCR. Only in-frame clones appear in the TCRdb table, and some are missing; sequencing was by immunoSEQ multiplex PCR. The sample consists of under 200,000 clones, about 75% of them appearing once. The source material was PBMCs. The source of these receptors is a male donor in good health and CMV-seronegative.

About this clone: Other DNA sequences from this sample encode an identical CDR3 as well. This chain joins TRBV27 and TRBJ2-7; D is perhaps TRBD2 (5 bases). The germline CDR1 and CDR2 sequences are MNHEY and SMNVEV (reference sequence). V lost 4 bases and J lost 0, with 7 bases in between. The CDR3 sequence is 13 residues long. In DNA, the CDR3 is TGTGCCAGCAGTTCCGGGATCTCCTACGAGCAGTACTTC. This codes for CASSSGISYEQYF.

The rearrangement links TRBV19 to TRBJ1-3, with a possible D match to TRBD1 (6 bases). Trimming pared 4 bases from V and 0 bases from J, leaving 13 bases between. This CDR3 has 16 amino acids. Per germline, CDR1 LNHDA and CDR2 SQIVND (reference sequence). The CDR3 nucleotides read TGTGCCAGTAGTACCCCCGGACAGAGCTCTGGAAACACCATATATTTT. Protein product: CASSTPGQSSGNTIYF.

This clone was counted a few times. V and J are TRBV4-2 and TRBJ2-4; TRBD2 agrees at 11 bases. The germline CDR1 and CDR2 sequences are LGHNA and YNFKEQ. Unmatched junction bases numbered 2, after V lost 1 base and J lost 6 bases. CDR3 length: 15 residues. In DNA form, the CDR3 reads TGTGCCAGCAGCCAAGGCGGGACTAGCGGAAACATTCAGTACTTC. Its translation is CASSQGGTSGNIQYF.

This chain uses TRBV6-5 with TRBJ1-2; TRBD1 matches at 11 bases. V gave up 6 bases and J gave up 7 bases; unmatched junction bases: 7. The CDR3 covers 14 residues. CDR1 and CDR2 (germline): MNHEY, SVGAGI. CDR3 bases: TGTGCCAGCAGGTCGGGACAGGGGGTTCGTGGCTACACCTTC. This gives the protein CASRSGQGVRGYTF.

The J gene is TRBJ2-3, the V gene TRBV4-2; possibly TRBD2 for D (6 bases). The CDR3 sequence is 21 residues long. The V end lost 0 bases, the J end lost 3 bases, and 28 bases lay between the germline ends. Germline V gives CDR1 LGHNA, CDR2 YNFKEQ. Written as DNA, the CDR3 is TGTGCCAGCAGCCAAGATTCAGTTACCCGTTTAGGAGGAGGAGGGACAGATACGCAGTATTTT. Encoded protein: CASSQDSVTRLGGGGTDTQYF.

The genes are TRBV9 and TRBJ2-2, with D unresolved. V dropped 7 bases and J dropped 0 bases, with 13 bases sitting between them. Germline CDR1 SGDLS, CDR2 YYNGEE. This CDR3 is 15 amino acids long. CDR3 protein: CASGAHFANTGELFF. DNA for the CDR3: TGTGCCAGCGGAGCGCACTTCGCGAACACCGGGGAGCTGTTTTTT. The whole variable domain, filled in from reference TRBV9 and TRBJ2-2, reads DSGVTQTPKHLITATGQRVTLRCSPRSGDLSVYWYQQSLDQGLQFLIQYYNGEERAKGNILERFSAQQFPDLHSELNLSSLELGDSALYFCASGAHFANTGELFFGEGSRLTVL.

The DNA of the CDR3 is TGTGCCAGCAGCAAAGGGGGGACAGGGGGCGAGCAGTACTTC. Protein product: CASSKGGTGGEQYF. The chain recombines TRBV6-5 with TRBJ2-7, with 11 bases that match TRBD1. CDR1 MNHEY and CDR2 SVGAGI come from the germline V gene. The CDR3 length is 14 residues. J was trimmed by 6 bases and V by 6 bases; bases with no gene match: 7.

V and J are TRBV7-3 and TRBJ2-1, with TRBD2 matching over 12 bases. Per germline, CDR1 SGHTA and CDR2 FQGTGA. The length of the CDR3 is 15 residues. After removal of 1 base from V and 8 bases from J, the junction contained 3 bases not matched to a gene. In nucleotides, the CDR3 is TGTGCCAGCAGCTTAAGACTAGCGGGAGCAGATGAGCAGTTCTTC. This gives the protein CASSLRLAGADEQFF.

This clone was observed a single time. This chain joins TRBV5-1 and TRBJ2-5, with a weak D call TRBD1 (5 bases). The length of the CDR3 is 15 residues. The germline V gene encodes CDR1 SGHRS and CDR2 YFSETQ. V dropped 1 base and J dropped 2 bases, with 12 bases sitting between them. The CDR3 sequence: CASSLLGAGQETQYF. The CDR3 nucleotides read TGCGCCAGCAGCTTGCTTGGGGCAGGGCAAGAGACCCAGTACTTC. The variable domain in full, completed from reference TRBV5-1 and TRBJ2-5, reads KAGVTQTPRYLIKTRGQQVTLSCSPISGHRSVSWYQQTPGQGLQFLFEYFSETQRNKGNFPGRFSGRQFSNSRSEMNVSTLELGDSALYLCASSLLGAGQETQYFGPGTRLLVL.

The chain combines TRBV5-4 with TRBJ1-1, with no clear D. Trimming stripped 0 bases from V and 11 bases from J, with 14 bases between. This CDR3 region has 13 residues. Germline V gives CDR1 SGHNT, CDR2 YYREEE (reference sequence). CDR3 region: CASSLESTAAAFF. The CDR3 DNA sequence: TGTGCCAGCAGCTTGGAGTCCACCGCGGCGGCTTTCTTT.

This clone was seen a single time. The chain combines TRBV20-1 with TRBJ2-7; 9 bases agree with TRBD2. CDR1 DFQATT and CDR2 SNEGSKA come from the germline V gene (reference sequence). The CDR3 contains 11 residues. V lost 7 bases to trimming and J lost 9 bases; unmatched junction nucleotides: 7. This chain's CDR3 is CSVRGGPAQYF. DNA for the CDR3: TGCAGTGTGCGGGGGGGCCCGGCGCAGTACTTC.

V usage is TRBV20-1 and J usage is TRBJ2-1; D gene uncertain. CDR1 and CDR2 from the germline V gene are DFQATT and SNEGSKA (reference sequence). Trimming stripped 0 bases from V and 8 bases from J, with 2 bases between. The CDR3 loop spans 10 amino acids. The CDR3 loop reads CSARDYEQFF. CDR3 DNA sequence: TGCAGTGCTAGAGACTATGAGCAGTTCTTC.

On this clone: Other DNA sequences in this specimen translate into the identical CDR3. V gene TRBV4-1 combines with J gene TRBJ1-2; D is perhaps TRBD1 (6 bases). The germline gives CDR1 MGHRA, CDR2 YSYEKL. V gave up 3 bases and J gave up 2 bases, with 10 bases separating them. This CDR3 is 14 amino acids long. The CDR3 DNA sequence: TGCGCCAGCAGCCAGGCCGGGACAAACTATGGCTACACCTTC. This sequence encodes CASSQAGTNYGYTF.